This entry is about one TCR beta chain. PCR employed 60 Vbeta and 13 Jbeta primers. Assay used: immunoSEQ multiplex PCR; TCRdb lists only in-frame clones, some missing. The data hold 150,000 to 200,000 clones, with around 82% observed a single time. This sample was taken from a study of cytomegalovirus exposure and HLA in healthy donors. The ends were cut back, 5 bases at V and 4 bases at J, with 20 bases in the middle. The CDR3 sequence is 17 residues long. CDR1 is MNHEY and CDR2 is SMNVEV in the germline V gene (reference sequence). This TCR derives from a man between 18 and 35 years old in good health and CMV-seronegative. Sequencing input: PBMCs. The chain joins TRBV27 to TRBJ2-2; TRBD1 is a possible D gene (5 bases). This chain's CDR3 is CASSKRQTRWGTGELFF. The CDR3 DNA is TGTGCCAGCAGTAAAAGACAGACCCGATGGGGCACCGGGGAGCTGTTTTTT.